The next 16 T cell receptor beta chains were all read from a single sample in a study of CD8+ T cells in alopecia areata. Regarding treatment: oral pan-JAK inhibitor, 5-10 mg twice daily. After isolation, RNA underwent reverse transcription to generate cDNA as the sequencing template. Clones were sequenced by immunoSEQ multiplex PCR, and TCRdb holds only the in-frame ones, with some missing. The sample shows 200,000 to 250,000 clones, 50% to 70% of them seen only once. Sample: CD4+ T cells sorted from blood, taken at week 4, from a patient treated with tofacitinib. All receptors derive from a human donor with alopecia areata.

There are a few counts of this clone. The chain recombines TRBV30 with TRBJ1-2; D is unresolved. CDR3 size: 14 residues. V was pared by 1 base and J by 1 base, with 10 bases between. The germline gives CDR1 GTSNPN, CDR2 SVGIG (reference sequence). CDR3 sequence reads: CAWSGTGNNYGYTF. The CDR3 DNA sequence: TGTGCCTGGAGTGGAACGGGAAATAACTATGGCTACACCTTC.

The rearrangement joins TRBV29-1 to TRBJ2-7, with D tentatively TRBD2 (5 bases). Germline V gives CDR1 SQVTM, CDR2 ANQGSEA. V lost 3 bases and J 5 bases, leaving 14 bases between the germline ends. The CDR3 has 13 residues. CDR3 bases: TGCAGCGTTGACGAGGGCCTCACTCACGAGCAGTACTTC. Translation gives CSVDEGLTHEQYF.

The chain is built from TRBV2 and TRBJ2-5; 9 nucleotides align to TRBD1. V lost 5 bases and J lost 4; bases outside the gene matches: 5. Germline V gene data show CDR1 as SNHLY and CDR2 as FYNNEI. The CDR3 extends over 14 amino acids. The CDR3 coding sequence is TGTGCCAGCAGTCCACGGACAGGGGTAGAGACCCAGTACTTC. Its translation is CASSPRTGVETQYF.

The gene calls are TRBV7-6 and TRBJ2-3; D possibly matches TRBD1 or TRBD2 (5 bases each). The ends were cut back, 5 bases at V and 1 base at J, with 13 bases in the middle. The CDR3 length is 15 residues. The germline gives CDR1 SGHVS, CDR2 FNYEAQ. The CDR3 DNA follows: TGTGCCAGCAGCCCAGGGACCTTTCGCACAGATACGCAGTATTTT. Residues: CASSPGTFRTDTQYF.

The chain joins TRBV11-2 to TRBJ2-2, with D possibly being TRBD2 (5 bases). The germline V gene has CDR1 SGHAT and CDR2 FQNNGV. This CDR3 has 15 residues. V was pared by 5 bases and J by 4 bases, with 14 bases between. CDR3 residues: CASSLAGHITGELFF. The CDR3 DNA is TGTGCCAGCAGCCTAGCTGGCCATATCACCGGGGAGCTGTTTTTT.

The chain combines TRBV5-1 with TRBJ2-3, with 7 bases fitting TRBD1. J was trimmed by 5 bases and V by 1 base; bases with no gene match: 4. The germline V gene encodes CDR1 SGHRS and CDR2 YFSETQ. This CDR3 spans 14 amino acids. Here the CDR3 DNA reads TGCGCCAGCAGCTTGAACACAGGGGTAGATACGCAGTATTTT. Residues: CASSLNTGVDTQYF.

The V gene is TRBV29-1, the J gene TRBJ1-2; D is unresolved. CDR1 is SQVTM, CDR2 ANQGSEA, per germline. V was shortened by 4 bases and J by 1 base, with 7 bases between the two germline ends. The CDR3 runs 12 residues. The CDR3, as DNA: TGCAGCGTTGCCGGTATTAACTATGGCTACACCTTC. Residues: CSVAGINYGYTF.

The CDR3 nucleotides are TGTGCCACCAGCAGCAGAGTTATCTCCAGTCAGCCCCAGCATTTT. Translating gives CATSSRVISSQPQHF. The rearrangement links TRBV15 to TRBJ1-5; unclear D gene. Germline V gene lookup returns CDR1 LNHNV and CDR2 YYDKDF (reference sequence). Between the trimmed V and J ends, which lost 3 bases and 6 bases, there was a span of 15 bases. This CDR3 has 15 amino acids.

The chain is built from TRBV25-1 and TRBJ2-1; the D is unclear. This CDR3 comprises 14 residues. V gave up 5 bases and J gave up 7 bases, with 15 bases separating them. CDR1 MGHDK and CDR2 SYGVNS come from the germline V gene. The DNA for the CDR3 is TGTGCCAGCAGTCCCAACTTCAAGGGAAATGAGCAGTTCTTC. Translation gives CASSPNFKGNEQFF.

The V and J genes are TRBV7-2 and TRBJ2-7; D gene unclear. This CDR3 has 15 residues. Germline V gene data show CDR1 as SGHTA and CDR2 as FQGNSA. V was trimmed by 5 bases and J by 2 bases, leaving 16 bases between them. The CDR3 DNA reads TGTGCCAGCAGCATATCTCTGGGGAATACCTACGAGCAGTACTTC. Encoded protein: CASSISLGNTYEQYF. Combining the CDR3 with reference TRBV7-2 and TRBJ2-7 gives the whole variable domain GAGVSQSPSNKVTEKGKDVELRCDPISGHTALYWYRQSLGQGLEFLIYFQGNSAPDKSGLPSDRFSAERTGGSVSTLTIQRTQQEDSAVYLCASSISLGNTYEQYFGPGTRLTVT.

The CDR3 protein is CASSEAPGQNTEAFF. The CDR3 DNA is TGTGCCAGCAGTGAAGCGCCAGGACAGAACACTGAAGCTTTCTTT. The chain has TRBV2 and TRBJ1-1, with D tentatively TRBD1 (5 bases). This CDR3 spans 15 amino acids. V gave up 0 bases and J gave up 1 base, with 9 bases separating them. CDR1 and CDR2 (germline): SNHLY, FYNNEI. The full variable domain, rest sourced from reference TRBV2 and TRBJ1-1, is EPEVTQTPSHQVTQMGQEVILRCVPISNHLYFYWYRQILGQKVEFLVSFYNNEISEKSEIFDDQFSVERPDGSNFTLKIRSTKLEDSAMYFCASSEAPGQNTEAFFGQGTRLTVV.

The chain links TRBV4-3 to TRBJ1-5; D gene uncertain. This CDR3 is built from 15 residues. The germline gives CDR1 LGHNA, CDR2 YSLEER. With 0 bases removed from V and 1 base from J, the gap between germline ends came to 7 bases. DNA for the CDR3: TGCGCCAGCAGCCAAGAAGGCCAGAGCAATCAGCCCCAGCATTTT. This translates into CASSQEGQSNQPQHF.

CDR3 DNA sequence: TGTGCCAGCAGCCCCTTGGCGGGGTCGGAGACCCAGTACTTC. Translated: CASSPLAGSETQYF. The chain carries TRBV6-6 and TRBJ2-5; perhaps TRBD2 as D (6 bases). Germline CDR1 MNHNY, CDR2 SVGAGI (reference sequence). CDR3 length: 14 residues. The V and J ends lost 6 bases and 5 bases respectively, with 16 bases between them.

CDR3: CASSFATSADTQYF. CDR3 in DNA: TGTGCCAGCAGCTTTGCCACCTCCGCAGATACGCAGTATTTT. The chain couples TRBV11-2 to TRBJ2-3; D unclear. Germline assignment: CDR1 SGHAT and CDR2 FQNNGV. Trimming shortened V by 3 bases and J by 4 bases, and 11 bases separated the two germline ends. The CDR3 extends over 14 amino acids.

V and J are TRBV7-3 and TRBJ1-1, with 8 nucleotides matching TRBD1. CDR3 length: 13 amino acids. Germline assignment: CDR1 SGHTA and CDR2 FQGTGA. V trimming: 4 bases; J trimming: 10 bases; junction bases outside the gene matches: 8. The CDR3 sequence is CASSSGQGQSAFF. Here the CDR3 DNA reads TGTGCCAGCAGCTCCGGACAGGGACAGTCAGCTTTCTTT. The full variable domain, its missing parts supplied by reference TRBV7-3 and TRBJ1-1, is GAGVSQTPSNKVTEKGKYVELRCDPISGHTALYWYRQSLGQGPEFLIYFQGTGAADDSGLPNDRFFAVRPEGSVSTLKIQRTERGDSAVYLCASSSGQGQSAFFGQGTRLTVV.

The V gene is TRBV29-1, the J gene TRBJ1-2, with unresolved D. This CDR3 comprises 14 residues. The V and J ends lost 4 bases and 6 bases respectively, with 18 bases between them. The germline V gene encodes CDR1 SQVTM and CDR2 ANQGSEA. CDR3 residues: CSVVFPSRANGYTF. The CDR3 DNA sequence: TGCAGCGTTGTATTCCCCTCCCGGGCGAATGGCTACACCTTC.